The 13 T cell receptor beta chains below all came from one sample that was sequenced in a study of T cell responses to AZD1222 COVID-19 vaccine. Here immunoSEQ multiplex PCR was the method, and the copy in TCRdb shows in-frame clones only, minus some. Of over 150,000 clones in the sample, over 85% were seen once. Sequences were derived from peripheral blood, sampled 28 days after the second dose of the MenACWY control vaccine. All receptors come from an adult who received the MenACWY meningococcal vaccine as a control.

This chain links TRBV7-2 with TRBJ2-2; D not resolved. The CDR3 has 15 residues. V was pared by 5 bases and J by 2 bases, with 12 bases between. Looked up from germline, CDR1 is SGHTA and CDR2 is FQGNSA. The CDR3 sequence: CASSPSRPNTGELFF. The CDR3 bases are TGTGCCAGCAGCCCATCAAGGCCCAACACCGGGGAGCTGTTTTTT. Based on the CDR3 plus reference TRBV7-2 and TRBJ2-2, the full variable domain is GAGVSQSPSNKVTEKGKDVELRCDPISGHTALYWYRQSLGQGLEFLIYFQGNSAPDKSGLPSDRFSAERTGGSVSTLTIQRTQQEDSAVYLCASSPSRPNTGELFFGEGSRLTVL.

The CDR3 loop is CASSLRGPTEAFF. In DNA, the CDR3 is TGTGCCAGCAGTTTAAGGGGACCCACTGAAGCTTTCTTT. V is TRBV12-3 or TRBV12-4 and J is TRBJ1-1; D is perhaps TRBD1 (5 bases). The CDR3 sequence is 13 residues long. V was cut by 2 bases and J by 4 bases, with 8 bases left in between.

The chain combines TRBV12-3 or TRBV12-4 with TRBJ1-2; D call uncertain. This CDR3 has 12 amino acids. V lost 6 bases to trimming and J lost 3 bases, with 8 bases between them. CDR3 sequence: CASSLRYYGYTF. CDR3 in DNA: TGTGCCAGCAGCCTTAGATACTATGGCTACACCTTC.

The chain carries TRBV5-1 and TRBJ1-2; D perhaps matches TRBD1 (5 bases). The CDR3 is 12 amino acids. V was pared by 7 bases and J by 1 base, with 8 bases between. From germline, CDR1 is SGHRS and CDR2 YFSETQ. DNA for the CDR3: TGCGCCAGCGGGGGGAATAACTATGGCTACACCTTC. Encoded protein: CASGGNNYGYTF.

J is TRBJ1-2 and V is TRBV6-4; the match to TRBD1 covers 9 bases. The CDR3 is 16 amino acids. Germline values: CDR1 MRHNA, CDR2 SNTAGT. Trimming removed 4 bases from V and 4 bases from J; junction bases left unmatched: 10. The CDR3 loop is CASSAPGRTGAYGYTF. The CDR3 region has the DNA TGTGCCAGCAGTGCCCCAGGAAGGACAGGGGCCTATGGCTACACCTTC.

This CDR3 is CASSQATSNQPQHF. The DNA for the CDR3 is TGTGCCAGCAGCCAAGCGACCTCTAATCAGCCCCAGCATTTT. The V call is TRBV3-1 (or the pseudogene TRBV3-2), the J call TRBJ1-5; no clear D. V was clipped by 1 base and J by 4 bases, with 8 bases between them. The CDR3 totals 14 residues. Per the germline V gene, CDR1 is LGHDT and CDR2 is YNNKEL (reference sequence).

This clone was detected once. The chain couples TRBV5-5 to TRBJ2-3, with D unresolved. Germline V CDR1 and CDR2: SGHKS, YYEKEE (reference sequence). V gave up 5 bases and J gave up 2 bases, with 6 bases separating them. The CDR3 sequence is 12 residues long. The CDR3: CASREHTDTQYF. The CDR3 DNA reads TGTGCCAGCAGGGAGCACACAGATACGCAGTATTTT.

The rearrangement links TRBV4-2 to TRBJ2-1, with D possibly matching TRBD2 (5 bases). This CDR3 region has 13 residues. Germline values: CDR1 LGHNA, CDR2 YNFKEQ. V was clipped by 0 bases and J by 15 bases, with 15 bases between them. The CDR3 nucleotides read TGTGCCAGCAGCCAAGATCGAGCGGCCCGGGGGTTCTTC. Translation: CASSQDRAARGFF.

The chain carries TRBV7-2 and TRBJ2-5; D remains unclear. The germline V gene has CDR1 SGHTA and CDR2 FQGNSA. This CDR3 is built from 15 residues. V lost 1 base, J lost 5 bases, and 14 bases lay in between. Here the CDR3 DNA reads TGTGCCAGCAGCTTAGGGCTAGGGCTGTGGGAGACCCAGTACTTC. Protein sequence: CASSLGLGLWETQYF.

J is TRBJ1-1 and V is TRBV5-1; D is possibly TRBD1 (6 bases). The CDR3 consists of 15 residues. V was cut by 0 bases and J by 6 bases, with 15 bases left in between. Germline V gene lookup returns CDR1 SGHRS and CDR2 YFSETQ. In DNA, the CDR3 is TGCGCCAGCAGCTTGGAAGGGGGATATGGCCCTGAAGCTTTCTTT. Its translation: CASSLEGGYGPEAFF.

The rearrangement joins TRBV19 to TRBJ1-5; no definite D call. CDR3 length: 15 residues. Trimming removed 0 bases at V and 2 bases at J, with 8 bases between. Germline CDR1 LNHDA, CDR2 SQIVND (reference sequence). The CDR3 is CASSIDRSRNQPQHF. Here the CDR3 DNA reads TGTGCCAGTAGTATAGATCGGTCGCGCAATCAGCCCCAGCATTTT.

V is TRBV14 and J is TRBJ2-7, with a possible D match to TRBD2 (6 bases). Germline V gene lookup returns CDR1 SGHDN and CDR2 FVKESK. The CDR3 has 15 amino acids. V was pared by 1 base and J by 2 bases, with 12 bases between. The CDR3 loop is CASSQVRGSAYEQYF. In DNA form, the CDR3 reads TGTGCCAGCAGCCAAGTTCGGGGGTCGGCCTACGAGCAGTACTTC.

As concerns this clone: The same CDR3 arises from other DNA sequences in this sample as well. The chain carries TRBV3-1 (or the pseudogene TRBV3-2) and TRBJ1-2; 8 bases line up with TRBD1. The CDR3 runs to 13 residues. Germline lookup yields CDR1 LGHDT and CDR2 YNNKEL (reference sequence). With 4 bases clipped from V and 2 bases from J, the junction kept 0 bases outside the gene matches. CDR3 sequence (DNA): TGTGCCAGCAGCCGGGACAGGAACTATGGCTACACCTTC. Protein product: CASSRDRNYGYTF.